A selection of T cell receptor beta chains follows, all from one sample in a study of T cells in Graves' hyperthyroidism and ophthalmopathy. Each CDR3 protein gets one entry after TCRdb re-called the multiplex PCR reads with MiXCR. The sample has around 180,000 distinct CDR3 sequences, about a sixth seen once. Material for sequencing was blood. The receptors here all came from a woman aged 45-60 years with Graves' hyperthyroidism. The CDR3 runs from the conserved cysteine through the conserved F or W. The D gene is left open where the match is weak. Clone size is shown for a subset of rows, as once, few, many or a class of expanded clone.

>-|many|TRBV11-3|TRBJ2-2
TGTGCCAGCACCCTTCCTCCTGCGAACACCGGGGAGCTGTTTTTT
CASTLPPANTGELFF
>TRBD1|many|TRBV19|TRBJ2-5
TGTGCCAACTCGGGACAGACCCAAGAGACCCAGTACTTC
CANSGQTQETQYF
>TRBD1|many|TRBV6-2/TRBV6-3|TRBJ2-1
TGTGCCAGCAGTCAGGGGACAGGGCAGTTCTTC
CASSQGTGQFF
>-|-|TRBV2|TRBJ2-1
TGTGCCAGCAGTGAAGACGGTCCGTGGGGACGGAGAGCTGATGAGCAGTTCTTC
CASSEDGPWGRRADEQFF
>TRBD1|many|TRBV27|TRBJ2-7
TGTGCCAGCAGTTGGACAGGGGGCGGCTACGAGCAGTACTTC
CASSWTGGGYEQYF
>TRBD1|many|TRBV19|TRBJ1-6
TGTGCCAGTAGTCCGACAGGGGGCATTGGATCACCCCTCCACTTT
CASSPTGGIGSPLHF
>-|-|TRBV20-1|TRBJ1-2
TGCAGTGCCACCACCTTAGGGGATGGGGGCCATGGCTACACCTTC
CSATTLGDGGHGYTF
>-|few|TRBV4-1|TRBJ2-2
TGCGCCAGCAGCCCCCGGGGGACAGAGGACACCGGGGAGCTGTTTTTT
CASSPRGTEDTGELFF
>TRBD1|few|TRBV24-1|TRBJ2-5
TGTGCCGCCAGTGATTTAGGGACAGGGGGACAGACCCAGTACTTC
CAASDLGTGGQTQYF
>-|many|TRBV12-3/TRBV12-4|TRBJ1-1
TGTGCCAGCAGTTCATCCGGGGTAAACACTGAAGCTTTCTTT
CASSSSGVNTEAFF
>-|-|TRBV7-8|TRBJ2-7
TGTGCCAGCAGCGCCCCGGGGAGCTCCTACGAGCAGTACTTC
CASSAPGSSYEQYF
>-|-|TRBV2|TRBJ2-7
TGTGCCAGCAGCTGGACTGAGACCCTTACCTACGAGCAGTACTTC
CASSWTETLTYEQYF
>TRBD1|many|TRBV5-1|TRBJ2-3
TGCGCCAGCAGTTTGGGACAGGGGGCAGATACGCAGTATTTT
CASSLGQGADTQYF
>-|many|TRBV20-1|TRBJ2-5
TGCAGTGCTAGAGATGTACAAGAGACCCAGTACTTC
CSARDVQETQYF
>-|many|TRBV11-2|TRBJ1-5
TGTGCCAGCAGCCCTCAGGAGGGGGGCAATCAGCCCCAGCATTTT
CASSPQEGGNQPQHF
>TRBD1|-|TRBV25-1|TRBJ2-1
TGTGCCAGCAGTCCGATTCAGGGATGGGGACAGGGTCCCTCACATGAGCAGTTCTTC
CASSPIQGWGQGPSHEQFF
>-|many|TRBV3-1|TRBJ1-2
TGTGCCAGCAGCGGATTAGAGGACTATGGCTACACCTTC
CASSGLEDYGYTF
>-|few|TRBV18|TRBJ1-1
TGTGCCAGCTCACCACTTGGAGAGGGTGGCACTGAAGCTTTCTTT
CASSPLGEGGTEAFF
>-|-|TRBV25-1|TRBJ1-1
TGTGCCAGCAGTGAAGGTCTCCTTAGAACATCTGAAGCTTTCTTT
CASSEGLLRTSEAFF
>TRBD2|many|TRBV7-8|TRBJ2-5
TGTGCCAGCAGCTGGGGGGGACTAGCGGGGATTCAAGAGACCCAGTACTTC
CASSWGGLAGIQETQYF
>-|many|TRBV11-2|TRBJ1-1
TGTGCCAGCAGCTTTTCCGGGGGTAGAACTGAAGCTTTCTTT
CASSFSGGRTEAFF
>-|many|TRBV28|TRBJ2-1
TGTGCCAGCACCATAAGCGGTACGAAGTTCTTC
CASTISGTKFF
>-|few|TRBV20-1|TRBJ2-2
TGCAGTGCTAGAGATTTATTGGGGAACACCGGGGAGCTGTTTTTT
CSARDLLGNTGELFF
>TRBD1|many|TRBV3-1|TRBJ1-6
TGTGCCAGCAGCCGGACCGGGACAGGGGTGTCACCCCTCCACTTT
CASSRTGTGVSPLHF
>TRBD1|many|TRBV20-1|TRBJ1-1
TGCAGTGCGTCCGGGACAGGGGATGGAAAAGCTTTCTTT
CSASGTGDGKAFF
>-|many|TRBV7-9|TRBJ1-2
TGTGCCAGCAGCTTAATAGTGGGGCTAGCGCTCTATGGCTACACCTTC
CASSLIVGLALYGYTF
>-|-|TRBV19|TRBJ2-7
TGTGCCAGTAACCCCACGGGGTCCTACGAGCAGTACTTC
CASNPTGSYEQYF
>-|many|TRBV18|TRBJ1-2
TGTGCCAGCTCATTCCCGTACTATGGCTACACCTTC
CASSFPYYGYTF
>TRBD2|many|TRBV19|TRBJ2-5
TGTGCCAGTTGCCGTAGCAGGGAGGGAGAGACCCAGTACTTC
CASCRSREGETQYF
>TRBD1|many|TRBV6-1|TRBJ2-2
TGTGCCAGCAGCGGACAGGGGTCCGGGGAGCTGTTTTTT
CASSGQGSGELFF
>-|-|TRBV19|TRBJ1-5
TGTGCCAGTAGTATTTTCCAAAGATATAGCAATCAGCCCCAGCATTTT
CASSIFQRYSNQPQHF
>-|many|TRBV24-1|TRBJ1-2
TGTGCCACCAGTGTGGATGCTAACTATGGCTACACCTTC
CATSVDANYGYTF
>-|many|TRBV6-2/TRBV6-3|TRBJ2-4
TGTGCCAGCAGTTACTATCCCCCGACACTCAGAAGGACGTCACTAGCCAAAAACATTCAGTACTTC
CASSYYPPTLRRTSLAKNIQYF
>TRBD2|once|TRBV20-1|TRBJ2-7
TGCAGTGCTAGACCGACTTCGCTAGCGGGGAGTGAGCAGTACTTC
CSARPTSLAGSEQYF
>TRBD2|-|TRBV28|TRBJ2-1
TGTGCCAGCAGTTTGGGCGGGAGGGCCGTTGAGCAGTTCTTC
CASSLGGRAVEQFF
>TRBD2|many|TRBV4-1|TRBJ2-7
TGCGCCAGCAGCGATCGGACTAGCGGGGGCTCCTACGAGCAGTACTTC
CASSDRTSGGSYEQYF
>-|many|TRBV2|TRBJ1-4
TGTGCCGGGACGGCAACTAATGAAAAACTGTTTTTT
CAGTATNEKLFF
>TRBD1|many|TRBV13|TRBJ2-5
TGTGCCAGCAGCTTACCGGGACAGGGTATGTGGACCCAGTACTTC
CASSLPGQGMWTQYF
>-|many|TRBV18|TRBJ1-3
TGTGCCAGCTCATCGACGGCCTCTGGAAACACCATATATTTT
CASSSTASGNTIYF
>-|many|TRBV9|TRBJ2-5
TGTGCCAGCAGCGTAGCGGCAGGGCTAGAGACCCAGTACTTC
CASSVAAGLETQYF
>TRBD2|many|TRBV19|TRBJ2-2
TGTGCCAGTAGTAAACCGGGACTAGCGGGGGGAAACACCGGGGAGCTGTTTTTT
CASSKPGLAGGNTGELFF
>-|many|TRBV5-1|TRBJ2-1
TGCGCCAGCAGCCCGGAGGGAGGTTACAATGAGCAGTTCTTC
CASSPEGGYNEQFF
>TRBD1|many|TRBV7-2|TRBJ1-5
TGTGCCAGCAGCTCGACAGGGGGAGACAATCAGCCCCAGCATTTT
CASSSTGGDNQPQHF
>TRBD1|many|TRBV20-1|TRBJ2-7
TGCAGTGCTATACCGGGACAGGGGGTAGGGCAGTACTTC
CSAIPGQGVGQYF
>-|many|TRBV7-3|TRBJ2-1
TGTGCCAGCAGCTTATCGAACAGGGCCGTAGGTGTCAATGAGCAGTTCTTC
CASSLSNRAVGVNEQFF
>-|many|TRBV28|TRBJ1-2
TGTGCCACCACCACCTGGGGAAGGGATGGCTACACCTTC
CATTTWGRDGYTF
>-|few|TRBV9|TRBJ2-1
TGTGCCAGCAGCGCCCACCAGGGCAGCGAAGGGTATGAGCAGTTCTTC
CASSAHQGSEGYEQFF
>TRBD2|-|TRBV20-1|TRBJ2-1
TGCAGTGCTAGGACTAGCGGGGGGGAAAATCCCTACAATGAGCAGTTCTTC
CSARTSGGENPYNEQFF
>TRBD2|few|TRBV5-4|TRBJ2-3
TGTGCCAGCAGCCCCAACCCGAGTGCGGGGGGTTTCACAGATACGCAGTATTTT
CASSPNPSAGGFTDTQYF